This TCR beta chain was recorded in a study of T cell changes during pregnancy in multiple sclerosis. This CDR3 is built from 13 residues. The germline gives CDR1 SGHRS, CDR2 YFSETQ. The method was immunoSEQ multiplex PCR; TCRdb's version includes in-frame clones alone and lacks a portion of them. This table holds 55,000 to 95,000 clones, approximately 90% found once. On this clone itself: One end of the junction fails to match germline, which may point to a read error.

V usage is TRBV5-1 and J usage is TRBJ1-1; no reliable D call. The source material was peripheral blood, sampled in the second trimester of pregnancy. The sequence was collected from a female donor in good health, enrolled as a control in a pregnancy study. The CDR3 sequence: CASRGNGNPEAFF. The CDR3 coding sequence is TGCGCCAGCAGGGGGAACGGGAACCCTGAAGCTTTCTTT.